Sequencing of this TCR beta chain was carried out in a study of T cells expressing NK-cell markers. Whole-study context: Sorted CD3+CD56+NKG2C+, CD3+CD56+NKG2C- and CD3+CD56-NKG2C+ T cells provided the TCR beta repertoires.

TCRdb re-called the 5' RACE reads and gives one entry per CDR3 protein, without DNA. Its table records 150,000 to 170,000 distinct CDR3 sequences. Germline CDR1 is MGHRA and CDR2 is YSYEKL. The CDR3 consists of 17 residues. This TCR derives from a woman between 45 and 60 years old in good health. The chain has TRBV4-1 and TRBJ2-1. Sequencing was carried out using blood T cells: a sorted CD56 or NKG2C T cell subset, CD4+ or CD8+ T cells, or bulk PBMC T cells (not recorded which). The CDR3 sequence: CASSLQGGTQTYNEQFF.